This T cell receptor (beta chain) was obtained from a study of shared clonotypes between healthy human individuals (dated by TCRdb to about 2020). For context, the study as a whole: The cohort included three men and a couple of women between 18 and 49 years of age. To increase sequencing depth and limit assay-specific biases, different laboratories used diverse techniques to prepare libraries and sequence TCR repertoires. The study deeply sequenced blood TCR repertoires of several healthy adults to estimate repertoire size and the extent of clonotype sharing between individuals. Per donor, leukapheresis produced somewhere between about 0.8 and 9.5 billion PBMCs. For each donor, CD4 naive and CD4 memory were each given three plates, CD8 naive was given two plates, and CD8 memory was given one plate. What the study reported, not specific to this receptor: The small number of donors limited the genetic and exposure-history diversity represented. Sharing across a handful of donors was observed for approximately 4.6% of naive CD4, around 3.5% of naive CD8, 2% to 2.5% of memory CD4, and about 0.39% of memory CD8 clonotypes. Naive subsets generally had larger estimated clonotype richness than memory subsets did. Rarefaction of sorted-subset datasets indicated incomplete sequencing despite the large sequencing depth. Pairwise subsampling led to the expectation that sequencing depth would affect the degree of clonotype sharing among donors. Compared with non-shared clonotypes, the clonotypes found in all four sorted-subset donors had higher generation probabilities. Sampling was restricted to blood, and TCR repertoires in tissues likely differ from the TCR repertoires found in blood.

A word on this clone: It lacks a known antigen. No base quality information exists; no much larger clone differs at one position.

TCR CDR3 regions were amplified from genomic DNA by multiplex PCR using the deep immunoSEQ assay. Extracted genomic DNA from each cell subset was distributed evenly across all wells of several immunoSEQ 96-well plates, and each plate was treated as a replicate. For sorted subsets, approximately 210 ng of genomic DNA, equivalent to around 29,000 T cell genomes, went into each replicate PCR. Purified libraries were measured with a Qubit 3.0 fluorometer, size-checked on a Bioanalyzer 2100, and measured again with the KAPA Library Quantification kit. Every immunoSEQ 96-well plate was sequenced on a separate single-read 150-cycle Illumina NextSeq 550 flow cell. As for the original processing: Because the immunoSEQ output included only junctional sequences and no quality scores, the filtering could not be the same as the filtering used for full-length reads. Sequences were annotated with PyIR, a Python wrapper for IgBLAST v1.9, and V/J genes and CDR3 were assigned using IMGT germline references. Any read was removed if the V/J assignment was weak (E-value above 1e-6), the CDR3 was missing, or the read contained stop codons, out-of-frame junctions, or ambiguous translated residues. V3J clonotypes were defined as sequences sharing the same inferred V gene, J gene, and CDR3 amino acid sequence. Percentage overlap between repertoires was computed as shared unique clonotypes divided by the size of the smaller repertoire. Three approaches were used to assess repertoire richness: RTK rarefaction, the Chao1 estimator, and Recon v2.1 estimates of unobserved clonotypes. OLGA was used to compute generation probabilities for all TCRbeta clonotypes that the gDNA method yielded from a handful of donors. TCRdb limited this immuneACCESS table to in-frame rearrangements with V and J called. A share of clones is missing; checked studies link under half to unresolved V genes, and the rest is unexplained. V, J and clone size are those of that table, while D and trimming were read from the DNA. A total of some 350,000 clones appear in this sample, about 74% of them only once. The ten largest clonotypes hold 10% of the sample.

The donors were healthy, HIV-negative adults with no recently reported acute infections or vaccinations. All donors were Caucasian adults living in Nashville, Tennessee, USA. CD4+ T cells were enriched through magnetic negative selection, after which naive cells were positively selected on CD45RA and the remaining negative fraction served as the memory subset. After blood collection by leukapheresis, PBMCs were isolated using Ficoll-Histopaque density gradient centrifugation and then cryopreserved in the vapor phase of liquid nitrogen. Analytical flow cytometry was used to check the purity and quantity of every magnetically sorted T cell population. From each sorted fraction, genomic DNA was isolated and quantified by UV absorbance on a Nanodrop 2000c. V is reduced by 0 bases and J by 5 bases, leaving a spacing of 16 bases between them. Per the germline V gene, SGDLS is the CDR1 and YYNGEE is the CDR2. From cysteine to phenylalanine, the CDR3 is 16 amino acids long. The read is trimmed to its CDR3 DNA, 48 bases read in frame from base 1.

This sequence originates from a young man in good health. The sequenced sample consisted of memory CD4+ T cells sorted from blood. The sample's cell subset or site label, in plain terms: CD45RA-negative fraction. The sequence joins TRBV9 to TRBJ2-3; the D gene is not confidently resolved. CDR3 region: CASSVASLNGIDTQYF. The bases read TGTGCCAGCAGCGTAGCGTCTCTTAACGGAATAGATACGCAGTATTTT. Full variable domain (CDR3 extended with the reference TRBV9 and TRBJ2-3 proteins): DSGVTQTPKHLITATGQRVTLRCSPRSGDLSVYWYQQSLDQGLQFLIQYYNGEERAKGNILERFSAQQFPDLHSELNLSSLELGDSALYFCASSVASLNGIDTQYFGPGTRLTVL.